A selection of T cell receptor beta chains follows, all from one sample in a study of early T cells in non-severe SARS-CoV-2 infection. TCRdb re-called the 5' RACE reads through MiXCR, storing one row per CDR3 protein. The sample contains about 56,000 distinct CDR3 sequences, over 9.5% of which appear only once. Sequenced: whole blood. These receptors were taken from an adult who was a healthcare worker with PCR-confirmed SARS-CoV-2 infection or an uninfected control (not recorded which). CDR3s include the opening cysteine and the closing phenylalanine or tryptophan. The order of the fields is D gene, V gene, clone size, J gene, CDR3 length, CDR3 protein, CDR3 DNA. The D gene is left open where the match is weak. Only some rows state a clone size, as once, few, many or a class for expanded clones.

D: -
V: TRBV9
size: -
J: TRBJ2-7
length: 13
CDR3: CASSVTSLNEQYF
DNA: TGTGCCAGCAGCGTGACATCCTTAAACGAGCAGTACTTC

D: -
V: TRBV12-3/TRBV12-4
size: few
J: TRBJ1-1
length: 12
CDR3: CASSQDIYEAFF
DNA: TGTGCCAGCAGCCAGGACATTTATGAAGCTTTCTTT

D: -
V: TRBV18
size: few
J: TRBJ2-1
length: 16
CDR3: CASSPPWDTLGGEQFF
DNA: TGTGCCAGCTCACCACCGTGGGACACGCTTGGTGGTGAGCAGTTCTTC

D: TRBD2
V: TRBV14
size: few
J: TRBJ2-7
length: 15
CDR3: CASSQAWGGAYEQYF
DNA: TGTGCCAGCAGCCAAGCCTGGGGGGGAGCCTACGAGCAGTACTTC

D: -
V: TRBV20-1
size: many
J: TRBJ2-7
length: 14
CDR3: CSASGSGPVSEQYF
DNA: TGCAGTGCTAGTGGGTCGGGGCCCGTATCCGAGCAGTACTTC

D: -
V: TRBV7-8
size: few
J: TRBJ1-5
length: 15
CDR3: CASSLGQGINQPQHF
DNA: TGTGCCAGCAGCTTGGGGCAGGGTATTAATCAGCCCCAGCATTTT

D: -
V: TRBV2
size: many
J: TRBJ2-1
length: 13
CDR3: CASGTTGYNEQFF
DNA: TGTGCCAGCGGGACCACCGGGTACAATGAGCAGTTCTTC

D: -
V: TRBV18
size: -
J: TRBJ1-5
length: 16
CDR3: CASRKNQLDSNQPQHF
DNA: TGTGCCAGCCGGAAGAACCAATTGGACAGTAATCAGCCCCAGCATTTT

D: TRBD2
V: TRBV11-3
size: many
J: TRBJ2-2
length: 15
CDR3: CASSPLAGAIGELFF
DNA: TGTGCCAGCAGCCCCCTAGCGGGAGCGATCGGGGAGCTGTTTTTT

D: -
V: TRBV2
size: -
J: TRBJ2-5
length: 15
CDR3: CASSELGNFQETQYF
DNA: TGTGCCAGCAGTGAGCTCGGAAACTTCCAAGAGACCCAGTACTTC

D: -
V: TRBV7-6
size: few
J: TRBJ2-5
length: 11
CDR3: CASGLGETQYF
DNA: TGTGCCAGCGGGCTAGGGGAGACCCAGTACTTC

D: TRBD2
V: TRBV4-3
size: many
J: TRBJ2-1
length: 18
CDR3: CASSQEFGSSGPYNEQFF
DNA: TGCGCCAGCAGCCAAGAGTTCGGCTCTAGCGGGCCCTACAATGAGCAGTTCTTC

D: -
V: TRBV7-2
size: -
J: TRBJ2-3
length: 16
CDR3: CASSLSRDPGTDTQYF
DNA: TGTGCCAGCAGCTTATCGCGGGATCCTGGCACAGATACGCAGTATTTT

D: -
V: TRBV21-1
size: many
J: TRBJ2-3
length: 9
CDR3: CARTDTQYF
DNA: TGTGCCAGAACAGATACGCAGTATTTT

D: -
V: TRBV11-2
size: -
J: TRBJ2-7
length: 12
CDR3: CASSLVPYEQYF
DNA: TGTGCCAGCAGCTTAGTCCCCTACGAGCAGTACTTC

D: TRBD1
V: TRBV29-1
size: -
J: TRBJ1-1
length: 13
CDR3: CSVEMGQGTEAFF
DNA: TGCAGCGTTGAAATGGGACAGGGCACTGAAGCTTTCTTT

D: -
V: TRBV11-1
size: few
J: TRBJ2-7
length: 15
CDR3: CASSPLRGSGYEQYF
DNA: TGTGCCAGCAGCCCCTTAAGGGGAAGTGGGTACGAGCAGTACTTC

D: TRBD2
V: TRBV6-5
size: -
J: TRBJ2-1
length: 17
CDR3: CASSPSGGSPPYNEQFF
DNA: TGTGCCAGTTCCCCATCCGGCGGGAGCCCCCCCTACAATGAGCAGTTCTTC

D: TRBD2
V: TRBV7-9
size: many
J: TRBJ2-7
length: 12
CDR3: CASSGSGGKEYF
DNA: TGTGCCAGCAGCGGTTCGGGGGGGAAGGAGTACTTC

D: -
V: TRBV7-2
size: many
J: TRBJ1-1
length: 11
CDR3: CASSPNREAFF
DNA: TGTGCCAGCAGCCCTAACAGGGAAGCTTTCTTT

D: TRBD2
V: TRBV7-2
size: few
J: TRBJ2-5
length: 16
CDR3: CASSFGLAVKQETQYF
DNA: TGTGCCAGCAGCTTCGGACTAGCGGTCAAACAAGAGACCCAGTACTTC

D: TRBD2
V: TRBV20-1
size: few
J: TRBJ2-7
length: 15
CDR3: CSATRGLAGVYEQYF
DNA: TGCAGTGCTACCCGAGGACTAGCGGGAGTCTACGAGCAGTACTTC

D: TRBD1
V: TRBV29-1
size: -
J: TRBJ2-2
length: 12
CDR3: CSVWGQTGELFF
DNA: TGCAGCGTTTGGGGACAGACCGGGGAGCTGTTTTTT

D: -
V: TRBV7-2
size: many
J: TRBJ2-2
length: 14
CDR3: CASSLRASTGELFF
DNA: TGTGCCAGCAGCCTCAGGGCCTCCACCGGGGAGCTGTTTTTT

D: -
V: TRBV10-3
size: -
J: TRBJ1-2
length: 14
CDR3: CAISDLGENYGYTF
DNA: TGTGCCATCAGTGATTTGGGGGAGAACTATGGCTACACCTTC

D: -
V: TRBV7-3
size: -
J: TRBJ2-2
length: 13
CDR3: CAARPGSTGELFF
DNA: TGTGCCGCGCGGCCGGGGAGCACCGGGGAGCTGTTTTTT

D: -
V: TRBV7-2
size: -
J: TRBJ2-7
length: 13
CDR3: CASSDPPGSEQYF
DNA: TGTGCCAGCAGTGACCCCCCAGGGAGCGAGCAGTACTTC

D: -
V: TRBV29-1
size: -
J: TRBJ1-2
length: 11
CDR3: CSSGNVHGYTF
DNA: TGCAGCTCAGGGAATGTACATGGCTACACCTTC

D: -
V: TRBV20-1
size: many
J: TRBJ2-7
length: 11
CDR3: CSASFAREQYF
DNA: TGCAGTGCTAGTTTCGCAAGGGAGCAGTACTTC

D: -
V: TRBV19
size: -
J: TRBJ2-3
length: 13
CDR3: CASSRSLGDTQYF
DNA: TGTGCCAGTAGTAGATCACTAGGAGATACGCAGTATTTT

D: TRBD1
V: TRBV6-2/TRBV6-3
size: many
J: TRBJ2-7
length: 14
CDR3: CASRTTGGAYEQYF
DNA: TGTGCCAGCAGAACTACAGGGGGAGCCTACGAGCAGTACTTC

D: -
V: TRBV6-7
size: many
J: TRBJ2-1
length: 11
CDR3: CASSERGEQFF
DNA: TGTGCCAGCAGTGAAAGAGGGGAGCAGTTCTTC

D: -
V: TRBV6-5
size: few
J: TRBJ1-1
length: 13
CDR3: CASRNPVGEEAFF
DNA: TGTGCCAGCCGTAACCCTGTTGGGGAAGAAGCTTTCTTT

D: -
V: TRBV5-1
size: few
J: TRBJ2-6
length: 14
CDR3: CASLEGPGANVLTF
DNA: TGCGCCAGCCTGGAGGGGCCTGGGGCCAACGTCCTGACTTTC

D: -
V: TRBV7-2
size: many
J: TRBJ2-3
length: 15
CDR3: CASSLGRATSSAQYF
DNA: TGTGCCAGCAGCTTGGGCAGGGCGACCTCGTCGGCGCAGTATTTT

D: TRBD1
V: TRBV10-3
size: -
J: TRBJ2-2
length: 14
CDR3: CAIRRDRDTGELFF
DNA: TGTGCCATCAGGAGGGACAGGGACACCGGGGAGCTGTTTTTT

D: -
V: TRBV7-9
size: -
J: TRBJ1-1
length: 17
CDR3: CASSLAYRGGANTEAFF
DNA: TGTGCCAGCAGCTTAGCGTATCGTGGAGGGGCGAACACTGAAGCTTTCTTT

D: -
V: TRBV4-3
size: many
J: TRBJ2-2
length: 15
CDR3: CASSQAGFNTGELFF
DNA: TGCGCCAGCAGCCAGGCGGGGTTCAACACCGGGGAGCTGTTTTTT

D: -
V: TRBV7-7
size: many
J: TRBJ2-5
length: 13
CDR3: CASSSLYQETQYF
DNA: TGTGCTAGCAGCTCGCTGTACCAAGAGACCCAGTACTTC

D: TRBD1
V: TRBV4-1
size: many
J: TRBJ2-7
length: 15
CDR3: CASSQDWDSSYEQYF
DNA: TGCGCCAGCAGCCAAGACTGGGACAGCTCCTACGAGCAGTACTTC

D: TRBD1
V: TRBV5-1
size: many
J: TRBJ2-1
length: 14
CDR3: CASSFVQGANEQFF
DNA: TGCGCCAGCAGCTTTGTACAGGGGGCAAATGAGCAGTTCTTC

D: -
V: TRBV29-1
size: many
J: TRBJ2-1
length: 12
CDR3: CSVDPSSTEQFF
DNA: TGCAGCGTTGATCCCAGTTCAACTGAGCAGTTCTTC

D: -
V: TRBV15
size: few
J: TRBJ1-6
length: 13
CDR3: CATGETYNSPLHF
DNA: TGTGCCACGGGGGAGACCTATAATTCACCCCTCCACTTT

D: TRBD2
V: TRBV5-1
size: -
J: TRBJ2-1
length: 15
CDR3: CASSMSGSSYNEQFF
DNA: TGCGCCAGCAGTATGAGCGGGAGCTCCTACAATGAGCAGTTCTTC

D: TRBD2
V: TRBV5-1
size: -
J: TRBJ2-3
length: 15
CDR3: CASGPTSGGTDTQYF
DNA: TGCGCCAGCGGTCCGACTAGCGGGGGCACAGATACGCAGTATTTT

D: TRBD1
V: TRBV5-8
size: -
J: TRBJ1-2
length: 16
CDR3: CASSLRSGTEAYGYTF
DNA: TGTGCCAGCAGCTTGCGATCTGGGACAGAGGCATATGGCTACACCTTC

D: TRBD2
V: TRBV11-2
size: many
J: TRBJ2-1
length: 15
CDR3: CASSSRLAVDNEQFF
DNA: TGTGCCAGCAGTTCCCGACTAGCGGTAGACAATGAGCAGTTCTTC

D: -
V: TRBV18
size: -
J: TRBJ2-5
length: 14
CDR3: CASSSQASQETQYF
DNA: TGTGCCAGCTCATCACAGGCTTCTCAAGAGACCCAGTACTTC

D: -
V: TRBV5-1
size: few
J: TRBJ1-2
length: 15
CDR3: CASSPHATVGYGYTF
DNA: TGCGCCAGCAGCCCCCACGCCACAGTGGGCTATGGCTACACCTTC

D: -
V: TRBV29-1
size: many
J: TRBJ2-1
length: 13
CDR3: CSARAGVFGEQFF
DNA: TGCAGCGCGAGGGCAGGGGTATTTGGTGAGCAGTTCTTC

D: -
V: TRBV5-6
size: few
J: TRBJ1-1
length: 11
CDR3: CASSVKERAFF
DNA: TGTGCCAGCAGCGTCAAAGAGCGGGCTTTCTTT

D: TRBD2
V: TRBV7-2
size: -
J: TRBJ2-3
length: 15
CDR3: CASSSAGVRTDTQYF
DNA: TGTGCCAGCAGCTCTGCGGGAGTCCGCACAGATACGCAGTATTTT

D: -
V: TRBV20-1
size: -
J: TRBJ2-2
length: 15
CDR3: CSASVLGSNTGELFF
DNA: TGCAGTGCTAGTGTCCTCGGGAGTAACACCGGGGAGCTGTTTTTT

D: -
V: TRBV20-1
size: -
J: TRBJ2-2
length: 16
CDR3: CSARDWRGLNTGELFF
DNA: TGCAGTGCTAGAGACTGGCGTGGCCTTAACACCGGGGAGCTGTTTTTT

D: -
V: TRBV20-1
size: -
J: TRBJ2-1
length: 13
CDR3: CSSRTLRGDEQFF
DNA: TGCAGTTCTCGGACCCTCAGGGGCGATGAGCAGTTCTTC

D: -
V: TRBV6-2/TRBV6-3
size: many
J: TRBJ2-3
length: 14
CDR3: CASSLRDPQDTQYF
DNA: TGTGCCAGCAGTCTAAGGGACCCTCAGGATACGCAGTATTTT

D: -
V: TRBV6-5
size: few
J: TRBJ2-7
length: 12
CDR3: CACTPTVDEQYF
DNA: TGTGCCTGCACTCCTACAGTCGACGAGCAGTACTTC

D: -
V: TRBV12-3/TRBV12-4
size: many
J: TRBJ2-1
length: 14
CDR3: CASSITSPLNEQFF
DNA: TGTGCCAGCAGTATCACTAGCCCCCTCAATGAGCAGTTCTTC

D: TRBD1
V: TRBV10-3
size: -
J: TRBJ1-3
length: 16
CDR3: CAIRLVQGAYGNTIYF
DNA: TGTGCCATCAGACTGGTACAGGGGGCGTATGGAAACACCATATATTTT